These 23 T cell receptor beta chains share one sample of origin, sequenced in a study of shared clonotypes between healthy human individuals. Method: immunoSEQ multiplex PCR; TCRdb's copy keeps in-frame clones and lacks some. The sample records over a million clones, 96% being singletons. Sequenced sample: naive CD4+ T cells sorted from blood. Regarding subset: CD45RA+ positively selected. Every receptor here comes from a man aged 25 to 45 in good health.

The chain uses TRBV4-3 and TRBJ2-7; 7 nucleotides agree with TRBD2. CDR1 and CDR2 (germline): LGHNA, YSLEER. V was pared by 4 bases and J by 0 bases, with 15 bases of the junction left unmatched. There are 18 residues in the CDR3. CDR3 nucleotides: TGCGCCAGCAGCCTAGCCCGGAGGCTAGCGGCAGACTCCTACGAGCAGTACTTC. Protein sequence: CASSLARRLAADSYEQYF.

This clone was counted a single time. This chain connects TRBV9 to TRBJ2-3; D ambiguous. The germline CDR1 and CDR2 sequences are SGDLS and YYNGEE. Trimming took off 4 bases at V and 0 bases at J, with 9 bases between the two ends. CDR3 length: 14 amino acids. This CDR3 is CASSTSASTDTQYF. CDR3 in DNA: TGTGCCAGCAGCACGTCCGCTAGCACAGATACGCAGTATTTT.

This clone has only a few counts. The gene calls are TRBV28 and TRBJ2-7, with D unclear. V was trimmed by 10 bases and J by 2 bases, leaving 15 bases between them. Germline CDR1 reads MDHEN; CDR2 reads SYDVKM. CDR3 length equals 13 residues. CDR3 protein: CATEGWVAYEQYF. The CDR3 DNA reads TGTGCCACCGAAGGGTGGGTAGCCTACGAGCAGTACTTC. The full variable domain, in which reference TRBV28 and TRBJ2-7 provide the parts outside the CDR3, is DVKVTQSSRYLVKRTGEKVFLECVQDMDHENMFWYRQDPGLGLRLIYFSYDVKMKEKGDIPEGYSVSREKKERFSLILESASTNQTSMYLCATEGWVAYEQYFGPGTRLTVT.

The chain links TRBV29-1 to TRBJ2-7, with D perhaps TRBD2 (5 bases). CDR1 and CDR2 from the germline V gene are SQVTM and ANQGSEA. Trimming pared 5 bases from V and 1 base from J, leaving 27 bases between. This CDR3 spans 18 amino acids. DNA of the CDR3: TGCAGCGTTATTCGTTGGAATATTGGCGGGCAACTTTCCTACGAGCAGTACTTC. Residues: CSVIRWNIGGQLSYEQYF.

The CDR3 DNA reads as TGTGCCTGGAGTGTAAGACAGAGGGTACGAGAGCAGTACTTC. Translating gives CAWSVRQRVREQYF. The chain uses TRBV30 and TRBJ2-7; D is possibly TRBD1 or TRBD2 (5 bases each). This CDR3 is 14 amino acids long. CDR1 is GTSNPN and CDR2 is SVGIG in the germline V gene (reference sequence). Trimming pared 0 bases from V and 7 bases from J, leaving 16 bases between.

A single count supports this clone. The CDR3 loop reads CASSLRDGVYEQYF. In nucleotides, the CDR3 is TGTGCCAGCAGCTTAAGGGACGGAGTCTACGAGCAGTACTTC. This rearrangement joins TRBV7-9 to TRBJ2-7; tentatively, D is TRBD1 or TRBD2 (5 bases each). CDR3 size: 14 residues. Per the germline V gene, CDR1 is SEHNR and CDR2 is FQNEAQ (reference sequence). V lost 2 bases and J 3 bases, leaving 11 bases between the germline ends. Combining the CDR3 with reference TRBV7-9 and TRBJ2-7 gives the whole variable domain DTGVSQNPRHKITKRGQNVTFRCDPISEHNRLYWYRQTLGQGPEFLTYFQNEAQLEKSRLLSDRFSAERPKGSFSTLEIQRTEQGDSAMYLCASSLRDGVYEQYFGPGTRLTVT.

This rearrangement joins TRBV18 to TRBJ2-1, with D tentatively TRBD2 (6 bases). The V end lost 3 bases, the J end lost 0 bases, and 24 bases lay between the germline ends. CDR1 KGHSH and CDR2 LQKENI come from the germline V gene. The CDR3 is 20 residues long. CDR3 sequence reads: CASSPARRASVKSSYNEQFF. The CDR3 DNA is TGTGCCAGCTCACCGGCTAGACGGGCTAGCGTTAAGAGCTCCTACAATGAGCAGTTCTTC.

The chain joins TRBV11-2 to TRBJ2-3; TRBD2 aligns across 12 bases. Germline trimming cut 2 bases from V and 8 bases from J; bases unmatched to any gene: 5. This CDR3 contains 15 residues. Germline V gene data show CDR1 as SGHAT and CDR2 as FQNNGV. The chain's CDR3 is CASSLLAGGRGTQYF. The CDR3 nucleotides are TGTGCCAGCAGCTTACTAGCGGGAGGGCGGGGTACGCAGTATTTT.

This chain connects TRBV15 to TRBJ2-1, with D perhaps matching TRBD1 (6 bases). CDR1 and CDR2 (germline): LNHNV, YYDKDF (reference sequence). The CDR3 runs 15 residues. Trimming removed 5 bases from V and 0 bases from J, with 11 bases in between. This CDR3 is CATSGQTSSYNEQFF. The CDR3 DNA is TGTGCCACCAGCGGACAGACGAGCTCCTACAATGAGCAGTTCTTC.

This chain joins TRBV18 and TRBJ1-5, with 10 bases identical to TRBD1. The V gene end was trimmed by 3 bases and the J gene end by 7 bases; junction bases not matched to a gene: 6. The CDR3 is 15 amino acids. The germline V gene has CDR1 KGHSH and CDR2 LQKENI. The CDR3 region has the DNA TGTGCCAGCTCACCCCGACAGGGGGCGGGCCAGCCCCAGCATTTT. Amino acid sequence: CASSPRQGAGQPQHF.

The genes are TRBV7-2 and TRBJ2-1, with D unclear. V was clipped by 5 bases and J by 10 bases, with 12 bases between them. The germline V gene has CDR1 SGHTA and CDR2 FQGNSA. The CDR3 length is 12 residues. As DNA, the CDR3 is TGTGCCAGCAGCCCTTCCTGGAAGGAGCAGTTCTTC. Its translation: CASSPSWKEQFF.

A note on this clone: A junction boundary mismatches the germline segment, possibly from a read error. The rearrangement links TRBV2 to TRBJ2-4; D is uncertain. CDR1 is SNHLY, CDR2 FYNNEI, per germline. This CDR3 has 14 amino acids. CDR3 residues: CASREDLAKNIQYF. CDR3 coding DNA: TGTGCCAGCAGGGAAGATTTAGCCAAAAACATTCAGTACTTC.

The rearrangement links TRBV7-3 to TRBJ1-5; D call uncertain. The CDR3 is 16 residues long. V lost 5 bases to trimming and J lost 0 bases, with 14 bases between them. The germline V gene encodes CDR1 SGHTA and CDR2 FQGTGA. The CDR3, as DNA: TGTGCCAGCAGCCCAAACGTAGAGGATAGCAATCAGCCCCAGCATTTT. Its protein product is CASSPNVEDSNQPQHF.

The rearrangement joins TRBV5-1 to TRBJ1-1; D is perhaps TRBD1 (6 bases). Trimming took 0 bases from V and 2 from J, leaving 14 bases between them. The CDR3 runs 16 residues. The germline V gene encodes CDR1 SGHRS and CDR2 YFSETQ. As DNA, the CDR3 is TGCGCCAGCAGCTTGGAGAGGGGGACAAGAAACACTGAAGCTTTCTTT. It is translated as CASSLERGTRNTEAFF.

The chain joins TRBV2 to TRBJ2-1; 10 bases match TRBD1. V trimming: 4 bases; J trimming: 7 bases; junction bases outside the gene matches: 4. Germline CDR1 SNHLY, CDR2 FYNNEI. The CDR3 runs to 14 residues. The CDR3 here is CASSATGGVNEQFF. Written as DNA, the CDR3 is TGTGCCAGCAGTGCGACAGGGGGCGTAAATGAGCAGTTCTTC.

On this clone: The sample holds other DNA sequences that translate to the same CDR3. The chain has TRBV7-2 and TRBJ2-5; D possibly matches TRBD1 or TRBD2 (6 bases each). V lost 2 bases to trimming and J lost 4 bases, with 11 bases between them. This CDR3 has 14 amino acids. Germline V gene data show CDR1 as SGHTA and CDR2 as FQGNSA. This CDR3 reads CASSLMGGGETQYF. The CDR3 bases are TGTGCCAGCAGCTTAATGGGGGGCGGAGAGACCCAGTACTTC.

This rearrangement joins TRBV5-1 to TRBJ1-4; the D gene is possibly TRBD1 (6 bases). The V end was cut by 0 bases, the J end by 2 bases, with 11 bases between. CDR1 SGHRS and CDR2 YFSETQ come from the germline V gene. CDR3 length: 16 residues. The CDR3 here is CASSLGGGVTNEKLFF. CDR3 DNA sequence: TGCGCCAGCAGCTTGGGAGGGGGAGTGACTAATGAAAAACTGTTTTTT.

This chain links TRBV7-6 with TRBJ1-1; D might be TRBD1 (6 bases). This CDR3 has 16 amino acids. Between the trimmed V and J ends, which lost 4 bases and 9 bases, there was a span of 24 bases. CDR1 is SGHVS and CDR2 is FNYEAQ in the germline V gene. The CDR3 sequence is CASSSGTRIWKRKAFF. DNA of the CDR3: TGTGCCAGCAGCTCCGGGACACGGATCTGGAAGAGGAAAGCTTTCTTT.

The chain carries TRBV5-1 and TRBJ2-7; 15 nucleotides line up with TRBD2. The CDR3 is made up of 16 amino acids. The germline CDR1 and CDR2 sequences are SGHRS and YFSETQ. V lost 4 bases to trimming and J lost 5 bases; unmatched junction nucleotides: 7. CDR3 residues: CASSPGLAGGRDEQYF. The CDR3 region has the DNA TGCGCCAGCAGCCCTGGACTAGCGGGAGGGCGCGACGAGCAGTACTTC. Variable domain in full (rest from reference TRBV5-1 and TRBJ2-7): KAGVTQTPRYLIKTRGQQVTLSCSPISGHRSVSWYQQTPGQGLQFLFEYFSETQRNKGNFPGRFSGRQFSNSRSEMNVSTLELGDSALYLCASSPGLAGGRDEQYFGPGTRLTVT.

The chain uses TRBV11-2 and TRBJ2-3; D gene uncertain. Deletions cut 3 bases from V and 4 bases from J, with 5 bases between. The CDR3 totals 12 residues. Germline loops: CDR1 SGHAT, CDR2 FQNNGV. CDR3 in DNA: TGTGCCAGCAGCTTCGTTGCAGATACGCAGTATTTT. This codes for CASSFVADTQYF.

This chain uses TRBV29-1 with TRBJ1-4; D is undetermined. The CDR3 extends over 15 amino acids. V was clipped by 1 base and J by 1 base, with 10 bases between them. Germline V gives CDR1 SQVTM, CDR2 ANQGSEA. The CDR3 region has the DNA TGCAGCGTTGAAGCCCCAGACATAACTAATGAAAAACTGTTTTTT. Translating it yields CSVEAPDITNEKLFF.

The V call is TRBV18, the J call TRBJ2-7; TRBD1 matches at 9 bases. J was trimmed by 6 bases and V by 6 bases; bases with no gene match: 9. CDR1 and CDR2 (germline): KGHSH, LQKENI. The CDR3 consists of 14 residues. Here the CDR3 reads CASSSGTGPLEQYF. In DNA form, the CDR3 reads TGTGCCAGCTCGTCCGGGACAGGGCCTCTCGAGCAGTACTTC. Together with reference TRBV18 and TRBJ2-7, the CDR3 gives the full variable domain: NAGVMQNPRHLVRRRGQEARLRCSPMKGHSHVYWYRQLPEEGLKFMVYLQKENIIDESGMPKERFSAEFPKEGPSILRIQQVVRGDSAAYFCASSSGTGPLEQYFGPGTRLTVT.

The J gene is TRBJ2-2, the V gene TRBV9; D gene unclear. Germline V lookup: CDR1 SGDLS, CDR2 YYNGEE. This CDR3 comprises 18 residues. V lost 0 bases, J lost 5 bases, and 20 bases lay in between. The CDR3: CASSVAPSVVGRTGELFF. As DNA, the CDR3 is TGTGCCAGCAGCGTAGCCCCCTCGGTGGTGGGAAGAACCGGGGAGCTGTTTTTT. The full variable domain, completed using reference TRBV9 and TRBJ2-2, is DSGVTQTPKHLITATGQRVTLRCSPRSGDLSVYWYQQSLDQGLQFLIQYYNGEERAKGNILERFSAQQFPDLHSELNLSSLELGDSALYFCASSVAPSVVGRTGELFFGEGSRLTVL.